Below, 15 T cell receptor beta chains from the same sample are listed, as sequenced in a study of T cell responses to AZD1222 COVID-19 vaccine. Clones were sequenced by immunoSEQ multiplex PCR, and TCRdb holds only the in-frame ones, with some missing. The profile shows tens of thousands of clones, 90% to 95% of them singletons. Sequencing was performed on peripheral blood, taken on day 0 of AZD1222 vaccination. The receptor source for this set is an adult in good health.

The genes are TRBV7-9 and TRBJ1-2, with D possibly being TRBD1 (5 bases). Between the trimmed V and J ends, which lost 1 base and 2 bases, there was a span of 14 bases. The CDR3 consists of 16 residues. CDR1 and CDR2 from the germline V gene are SEHNR and FQNEAQ (reference sequence). The CDR3 reads CASSLGLPGRNYGYTF. CDR3 in DNA: TGTGCCAGCAGCTTAGGGCTACCGGGACGGAACTATGGCTACACCTTC.

The chain uses TRBV2 and TRBJ1-1, with a possible D match to TRBD1 (5 bases). This CDR3 spans 12 amino acids. CDR1 is SNHLY, CDR2 FYNNEI, per germline. Trimming stripped 7 bases from V and 4 bases from J, with 10 bases between. The CDR3 nucleotides are TGTGCCAGCACGACAGTGGGCACTGAAGCTTTCTTT. It translates to CASTTVGTEAFF.

The chain recombines TRBV18 with TRBJ1-1; possibly TRBD1 for D (5 bases). Germline CDR1 and CDR2: KGHSH and LQKENI. V gave up 3 bases and J gave up 5 bases, with 10 bases separating them. The CDR3 length is 13 residues. CDR3 in amino acids: CASSPRGVTEAFF. CDR3 sequence (DNA): TGTGCCAGCTCACCGAGGGGCGTGACTGAAGCTTTCTTT.

The V gene is TRBV29-1, the J gene TRBJ1-1; no clear D gene. With 4 bases removed from V and 3 bases from J, the gap between germline ends came to 6 bases. The CDR3 is 11 residues long. Per germline, CDR1 SQVTM and CDR2 ANQGSEA. The CDR3 spells CSVGKHTEAFF. CDR3 bases: TGCAGCGTTGGTAAACACACTGAAGCTTTCTTT.

This chain connects TRBV4-1 to TRBJ1-4, with TRBD1 as a possible D gene (5 bases). Deletions cut 1 base from V and 8 bases from J, with 11 bases between. The CDR3 runs to 14 residues. Germline V gene data show CDR1 as MGHRA and CDR2 as YSYEKL. CDR3 region: CASSQVAGLEKLFF. In DNA, the CDR3 is TGCGCCAGCAGCCAAGTGGCAGGGCTGGAAAAACTGTTTTTT.

The J gene is TRBJ1-1, the V gene TRBV7-2, with D possibly being TRBD1 (6 bases). The V gene lost 2 bases and the J gene lost 1 base, with 11 bases spanning the gap. This CDR3 contains 15 residues. Germline values: CDR1 SGHTA, CDR2 FQGNSA. The CDR3 region is CASSLNRRGNTEAFF. The CDR3 DNA is TGTGCCAGCAGCTTAAATCGCAGGGGGAACACTGAAGCTTTCTTT.

The genes are TRBV6-6 and TRBJ2-7, with unresolved D. Trimming took off 0 bases at V and 4 bases at J, with 16 bases between the two ends. Per the germline V gene, CDR1 is MNHNY and CDR2 is SVGAGI (reference sequence). This CDR3 has 16 residues. The CDR3 here is CASSYSSSTSGYEQYF. CDR3 DNA sequence: TGTGCCAGCAGTTACTCGAGCAGTACCTCTGGTTACGAGCAGTACTTC.

V gene TRBV12-5 combines with J gene TRBJ2-1; 12 bases are shared with TRBD2. The V gene's germline CDR1 is LGHNT and CDR2 FRNRAP. The CDR3 runs 16 residues. V shed 6 bases, J shed 3 bases, and the junction held 6 bases outside the gene matches. CDR3 DNA: TGTGCTAGTGGACTGCCGGGACTAGCGGGCTACAATGAGCAGTTCTTC. Translating gives CASGLPGLAGYNEQFF.

This clone occurred once. The gene calls are TRBV19 and TRBJ1-1; TRBD1 agrees at 10 bases. V lost 1 base, J lost 3 bases, and 5 bases stayed unmatched. Germline lookup yields CDR1 LNHDA and CDR2 SQIVND (reference sequence). The CDR3 is made up of 16 amino acids. In DNA, the CDR3 is TGTGCCAGTAGTATAGGGACAGGGGGATCCGACACTGAAGCTTTCTTT. Its translation is CASSIGTGGSDTEAFF.

V gene TRBV4-1 combines with J gene TRBJ2-5, with D perhaps assigned TRBD1 or TRBD2 (5 bases each). The germline gives CDR1 MGHRA, CDR2 YSYEKL. The germline V and J ends were trimmed by 1 base and 4 bases, with 7 bases remaining between them. This CDR3 contains 13 residues. CDR3 residues: CASSQGGGETQYF. The CDR3 nucleotides are TGCGCCAGCAGCCAAGGTGGGGGAGAGACCCAGTACTTC.

The chain is built from TRBV5-1 and TRBJ2-7; tentatively, D is TRBD2 (6 bases). CDR1 is SGHRS, CDR2 YFSETQ, per germline. The CDR3 runs 14 residues. Trimming took 0 bases from V and 6 from J, leaving 13 bases between them. The CDR3 coding sequence is TGCGCCAGCAGCTTGGGGCTCCGGAGGGGCGAGCAGTACTTC. This sequence encodes CASSLGLRRGEQYF.

This chain links TRBV9 with TRBJ2-7, with D maybe TRBD2 (6 bases). Germline CDR1 SGDLS, CDR2 YYNGEE. V dropped 2 bases and J dropped 2 bases, with 14 bases sitting between them. The CDR3 length is 15 residues. The CDR3 DNA follows: TGTGCCAGCAGCGTGGGGGACTTTCTTACCTACGAGCAGTACTTC. Translated, it gives CASSVGDFLTYEQYF.

In its sample, this clone was seen once. The chain is built from TRBV2 and TRBJ1-1, with TRBD1 matching 7 bases. There are 12 residues in the CDR3. V lost 8 bases to trimming and J lost 11 bases; unmatched junction nucleotides: 11. Germline CDR1 SNHLY, CDR2 FYNNEI. The CDR3 coding sequence is TGTGCCAGCGAGGGGGCGAAATCTTATGCTTTCTTT. Translating it yields CASEGAKSYAFF.

This clone came up once. The V and J genes are TRBV19 and TRBJ2-7; possibly TRBD2 for D (5 bases). The CDR3 sequence is 13 residues long. From germline, CDR1 is LNHDA and CDR2 SQIVND (reference sequence). Trimming removed 0 bases at V and 3 bases at J, with 6 bases between. In DNA, the CDR3 is TGTGCCAGTAGTATAGAGGCGGGCTACGAGCAGTACTTC. This codes for CASSIEAGYEQYF.

This clone was seen more than once but under ten times. The genes are TRBV28 and TRBJ2-7, with D perhaps TRBD2 (6 bases). With 3 bases removed from V and 2 bases from J, the gap between germline ends came to 14 bases. This CDR3 has 15 amino acids. Germline CDR1 reads MDHEN; CDR2 reads SYDVKM. CDR3 sequence reads: CASSFLRRGTYEQYF. As DNA, the CDR3 is TGTGCCAGCAGTTTTTTGAGGAGGGGTACCTACGAGCAGTACTTC.